This paragraph covers one T cell receptor beta chain sequence. The antigen is not known. This sample was taken from a study of cytomegalovirus exposure and HLA in healthy donors. Findings and caveats of the study: The study recorded about 150 TCR beta chains that were cytomegalovirus-associated. A missense variant in DCLRE1C was later tied to TCR beta V- and J-gene trimming.

The PCR had 60 Vbeta and 13 Jbeta primers. Profiled with immunoSEQ multiplex PCR; TCRdb holds only in-frame clones, not every one. The sample includes over 150,000 clones, roughly four fifths of them seen just once. The CDR3 runs 16 residues. Germline trimming cut 0 bases from V and 6 bases from J; bases unmatched to any gene: 4. CDR1 MGHRA and CDR2 YSYEKL come from the germline V gene. The clonotype originates from a woman in her fifties or sixties in good health and CMV-seronegative. This chain links TRBV4-1 with TRBJ1-3; 11 bases map to TRBD1. Sequenced sample: PBMCs. CDR3 amino acids: CASSQDPGQGVNTIYF. The DNA for the CDR3 is TGCGCCAGCAGCCAAGACCCGGGACAGGGGGTAAACACCATATATTTT.